The next 5 T cell receptor beta chains were all read from a single sample in a study of cytomegalovirus exposure and HLA in healthy donors. Profiled with immunoSEQ multiplex PCR; TCRdb holds only in-frame clones, not every one. Of roughly 300,000 clones in the sample, 70% to 90% were seen once. The specimen was PBMCs. The source of these receptors is a woman between 18 and 30 years old in good health and CMV-seronegative.

The chain has TRBV5-4 and TRBJ2-3, with 9 bases identical to TRBD2. CDR3 length: 14 residues. CDR1 and CDR2 from the germline V gene are SGHNT and YYREEE (reference sequence). J was trimmed by 5 bases and V by 4 bases; bases with no gene match: 5. CDR3 coding DNA: TGTGCCAGCAGCCCTAGCGGGGCCATAGATACGCAGTATTTT. As protein: CASSPSGAIDTQYF.

The sample holds a few counts of this clone. CDR3 sequence reads: CASIRVGMNTEAFF. CDR3 nucleotide sequence: TGTGCCAGCATCAGGGTTGGGATGAACACTGAAGCTTTCTTT. The chain combines TRBV7-9 with TRBJ1-1; TRBD1 is a possible D gene (5 bases). The germline V and J ends were trimmed by 7 bases and 0 bases, with 12 bases remaining between them. From germline, CDR1 is SEHNR and CDR2 FQNEAQ (reference sequence). The CDR3 covers 14 residues.

The chain joins TRBV15 to TRBJ1-2; no definite D call. The germline V gene encodes CDR1 LNHNV and CDR2 YYDKDF (reference sequence). Trimming cost V 1 base and J 4 bases, with 13 bases left between them. This CDR3 spans 15 amino acids. The CDR3 reads CATSRGGLGVYGYTF. The CDR3 nucleotides read TGTGCCACCAGCAGAGGTGGGCTCGGGGTCTATGGCTACACCTTC.

This chain connects TRBV30 to TRBJ1-6; the match to TRBD1 covers 9 bases. The CDR3 has 15 amino acids. Germline CDR1 reads GTSNPN; CDR2 reads SVGIG (reference sequence). V shed 3 bases, J shed 8 bases, and the junction held 8 bases outside the gene matches. The CDR3 loop is CAWRSPGTGHSPLHF. In DNA, the CDR3 is TGTGCCTGGAGATCACCCGGGACAGGGCATTCACCCCTCCACTTT.

The V and J genes are TRBV5-1 and TRBJ1-2, with 8 bases that match TRBD1. J was trimmed by 0 bases and V by 4 bases; bases with no gene match: 14. The CDR3 has 18 amino acids. Germline V gene data show CDR1 as SGHRS and CDR2 as YFSETQ. CDR3 bases: TGCGCCAGCAGCGTGGGGTTTGGACAGGGAAGAGCTAACTATGGCTACACCTTC. Amino acid sequence: CASSVGFGQGRANYGYTF. Full variable domain (remainder filled in from reference TRBV5-1 and TRBJ1-2): KAGVTQTPRYLIKTRGQQVTLSCSPISGHRSVSWYQQTPGQGLQFLFEYFSETQRNKGNFPGRFSGRQFSNSRSEMNVSTLELGDSALYLCASSVGFGQGRANYGYTFGSGTRLTVV.